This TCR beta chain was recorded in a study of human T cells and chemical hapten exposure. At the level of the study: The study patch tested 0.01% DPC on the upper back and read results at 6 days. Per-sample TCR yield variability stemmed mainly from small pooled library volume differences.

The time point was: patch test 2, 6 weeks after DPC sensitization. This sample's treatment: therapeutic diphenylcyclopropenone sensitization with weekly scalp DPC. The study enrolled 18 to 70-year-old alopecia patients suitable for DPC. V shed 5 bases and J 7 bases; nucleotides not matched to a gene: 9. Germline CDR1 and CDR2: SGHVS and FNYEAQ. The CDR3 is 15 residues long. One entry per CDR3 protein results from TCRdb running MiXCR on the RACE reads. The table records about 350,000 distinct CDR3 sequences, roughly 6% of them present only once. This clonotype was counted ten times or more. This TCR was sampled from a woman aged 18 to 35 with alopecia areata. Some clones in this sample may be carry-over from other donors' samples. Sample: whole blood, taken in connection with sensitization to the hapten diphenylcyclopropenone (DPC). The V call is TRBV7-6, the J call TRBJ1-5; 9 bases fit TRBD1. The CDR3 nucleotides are TGTGCCAGCAGCCTCCACACAGGGGGCGAACAGCCCCAGCATTTT. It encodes CASSLHTGGEQPQHF.